These T cell receptor beta chains were read from a single sample in a study of lymphopenia after photon versus proton radiotherapy. Profiling relied on immunoSEQ multiplex PCR, and the TCRdb table lists in-frame clones only, not all of them. Of under 30,000 clones in the sample, around 90% were seen once. The sequencing here drew on peripheral blood, taken from a patient treated with photon-based radiotherapy. Source of these receptors: a man in his fifties with gastric cancer. CDR3s include the opening cysteine and the closing phenylalanine or tryptophan. D genes are given only for firm matches. Clone size is stated in some rows and not others, as once, few, many or a class when expanded.

size	J	V	D	DNA	CDR3
.	TRBJ2-3	TRBV10-3	TRBD1	TGTGCCATCAGTATGGGACAGGGGGGCACAGATACGCAGTATTTT	CAISMGQGGTDTQYF
.	TRBJ1-6	TRBV4-1	.	TGCGCCAGCAGCACCAATCGGGCTGATAATTCACCCCTCCACTTT	CASSTNRADNSPLHF
.	TRBJ2-5	TRBV18	.	TGTGCCAGCTCACCAGTGGCCCAAGAGACCCAGTACTTC	CASSPVAQETQYF
.	TRBJ1-4	TRBV6-1	.	TGTGCCAGCAGTGAAGGGGACGGTGCTGAGAAACTGTTTTTT	CASSEGDGAEKLFF
.	TRBJ1-1	TRBV10-1	.	TGCGCCAGCAGTGATGAAAAGGCCGAAGCTTTCTTT	CASSDEKAEAFF
once	TRBJ2-7	TRBV7-8	.	TGTGCCAGCAGCCAATGGTCGTCCCGGGAGTACGAGCAGTACTTC	CASSQWSSREYEQYF
.	TRBJ2-7	TRBV12-5	TRBD1	TGTGCTAGTGGTTTGATACTCTCGGACAGGCGCTCCTACGAGCAGTACTTC	CASGLILSDRRSYEQYF
.	TRBJ1-4	TRBV6-1	.	TGTGCCAGCAGTGGGAGCACCGGCTATATGGTTGTTGAAAAACTGTTTTTT	CASSGSTGYMVVEKLFF
.	TRBJ2-2	TRBV7-8	.	TGTGCCAGCAGCCCCGATAACTACGCCGGGGAGCTGTTTTTT	CASSPDNYAGELFF
.	TRBJ1-6	TRBV30	TRBD1	TGTGCCTGGAAAACGACAGGGGGAAGTTCACCCCTCCACTTT	CAWKTTGGSSPLHF
.	TRBJ1-2	TRBV29-1	TRBD1	TGCAGCGTTGAAAGGTCGGGCAGGGGGCCGAGTGGCTACACCTTC	CSVERSGRGPSGYTF
once	TRBJ2-5	TRBV11-1	TRBD2	TGTGCCAGCAGCTCCGTTAGCGGGGGAGACCAAGAGACCCAGTACTTC	CASSSVSGGDQETQYF
.	TRBJ2-1	TRBV15	.	TGTGCCACCAGTCTAGCCCCCAATGAGCAGTTCTTC	CATSLAPNEQFF
.	TRBJ2-7	TRBV9	TRBD1	TGTGCCAGCAGCTTATCGGGACAGGGGGCCTACGAGCAGTACTTC	CASSLSGQGAYEQYF
.	TRBJ2-3	TRBV11-1	TRBD1	TGTGCCAGCAGCCCGGGACAGCGACTTCCAGATACGCAGTATTTT	CASSPGQRLPDTQYF
.	TRBJ1-2	TRBV30	TRBD1	TGTGCCGGGACAGGGGTGGGTTCTGGCTACACCTTC	CAGTGVGSGYTF
.	TRBJ2-2	TRBV5-1	TRBD2	TGCGCCAGCAGCTTTCTAGCGGGGGGAACCGGGGAGCTGTTTTTT	CASSFLAGGTGELFF
.	TRBJ1-3	TRBV4-2	.	TGTGCCAGCAGCCAAAGGATGGGGGACTCTGGAAACACCATATATTTT	CASSQRMGDSGNTIYF
.	TRBJ2-5	TRBV7-6	TRBD2	TGTGCCAGCAGCTCTCAGACTAGCGGTGAGACCCAGTACTTC	CASSSQTSGETQYF
.	TRBJ2-7	TRBV7-8	.	TGTGCCAGCAGCTTAGGTTCCGGTTACGAGCAGTACTTC	CASSLGSGYEQYF
.	TRBJ2-4	TRBV6-6	TRBD1	TGTGCCAGCAGTTCCCCGCCCGGGACAGAAAAAAACATTCAGTACTTC	CASSSPPGTEKNIQYF
.	TRBJ2-1	TRBV5-8	.	TGTGCCAGCAGCTTTGGACAAGATTACAATGAGCAGTTCTTC	CASSFGQDYNEQFF
.	TRBJ2-3	TRBV5-1	TRBD2	TGCGCCAGCAGCGTCGGACTAGCGGGGGCGGATACGCAGTATTTT	CASSVGLAGADTQYF
.	TRBJ2-5	TRBV5-6	.	TGTGCCAGCAGCTTGTGGAGATCGTCGTACCAAGAGACCCAGTACTTC	CASSLWRSSYQETQYF
.	TRBJ1-5	TRBV30	TRBD1	TGTGCCTGGGCTACAGGGGGCAGTCAGCCCCAGCATTTT	CAWATGGSQPQHF
.	TRBJ1-5	TRBV30	.	TGTGCCTGGAGTCCCAAGGTGGCAGGCAATCAGCCCCAGCATTTT	CAWSPKVAGNQPQHF
.	TRBJ2-1	TRBV5-6	.	TGTGCCAGCAGCAGGATAGCGGTATACAATGAGCAGTTCTTC	CASSRIAVYNEQFF